This TCR beta chain appears in the sequencing data of a study of cytomegalovirus exposure and HLA in healthy donors. Findings of the study overall: Most subjects' HLA-A and HLA-B alleles were reportedly predicted from TCR beta sequences. Per a prior analysis, the majority of TCR beta V segments were productive roughly 87% or roughly 30% of the time.

Germline V gene sequence: CDR1 GTSNPN, CDR2 SVGIG (reference sequence). The CDR3 loop spans 16 amino acids. The V end lost 4 bases, the J end lost 3 bases, and 18 bases lay between the germline ends. This clone was observed a handful of times. What it binds is unknown. Primers included in the PCR were 60 Vbeta and 13 Jbeta primers. Assay: immunoSEQ multiplex PCR; the TCRdb copy retains only in-frame clones and omits some. The sample has approximately 150,000 clones, 72% seen once. This TCR was recovered from a man between 35 and 55 years old in good health and CMV-seronegative. Sequences were obtained from PBMCs. The chain couples TRBV30 to TRBJ2-2; no definite D call. In DNA form, the CDR3 reads TGTGCCTGGAACCCCGTCCTCCCGTCAGACACCGGGGAGCTGTTTTTT. It specifies CAWNPVLPSDTGELFF.